This TCR beta chain stems from a study of T cell responses to AZD1222 COVID-19 vaccine. With 3 bases removed from V and 9 bases from J, the gap between germline ends came to 9 bases. Germline assignment: CDR1 SGHDN and CDR2 FVKESK. The CDR3 covers 12 residues. Study-level findings and limits: In a largely white British group with more females than males, clonal diversity was possibly underestimated. When two AZD1222 doses had been given, Spike-specific TCR breadth and depth rose. Regions left unmutated in variants are reportedly the target of nearly half of spike-specific TCRs.

Method: immunoSEQ multiplex PCR; TCRdb's copy keeps in-frame clones and lacks some. This table has some 130,000 clones, about 80% appearing once. With regard to this clone: Its antigen is as yet unknown.

The clonotype originates from an adult in good health. This material consisted of peripheral blood, taken on day 0 of AZD1222 vaccination. The V call is TRBV14, the J call TRBJ2-1, with unresolved D. Written as DNA, the CDR3 is TGTGCCAGCAGCCACTCGGTAGGTGAGCAGTTCTTC. Residues: CASSHSVGEQFF. Combining the CDR3 with reference TRBV14 and TRBJ2-1 gives the whole variable domain EAGVTQFPSHSVIEKGQTVTLRCDPISGHDNLYWYRRVMGKEIKFLLHFVKESKQDESGMPNNRFLAERTGGTYSTLKVQPAELEDSGVYFCASSHSVGEQFFGPGTRLTVL.